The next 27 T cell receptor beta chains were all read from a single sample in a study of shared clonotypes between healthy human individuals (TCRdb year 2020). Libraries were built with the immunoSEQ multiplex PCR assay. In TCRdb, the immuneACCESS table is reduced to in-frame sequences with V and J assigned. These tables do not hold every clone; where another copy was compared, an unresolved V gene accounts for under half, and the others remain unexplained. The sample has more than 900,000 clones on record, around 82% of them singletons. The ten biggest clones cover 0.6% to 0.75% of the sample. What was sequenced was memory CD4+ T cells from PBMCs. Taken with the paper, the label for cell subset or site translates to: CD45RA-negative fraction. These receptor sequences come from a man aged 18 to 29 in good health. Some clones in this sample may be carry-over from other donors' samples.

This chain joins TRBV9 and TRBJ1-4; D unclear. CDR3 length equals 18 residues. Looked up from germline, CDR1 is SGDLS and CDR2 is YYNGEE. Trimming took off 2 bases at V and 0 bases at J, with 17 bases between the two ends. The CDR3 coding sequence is TGTGCCAGCAGCGTGGGAGTCGGGGAATTGCCAACTAATGAAAAACTGTTTTTT. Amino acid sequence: CASSVGVGELPTNEKLFF.

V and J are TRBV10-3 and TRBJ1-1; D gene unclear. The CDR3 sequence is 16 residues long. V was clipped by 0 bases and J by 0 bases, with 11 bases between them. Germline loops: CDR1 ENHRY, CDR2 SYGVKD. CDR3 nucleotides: TGTGCCATCAGTGAGTCGAGGGCCAGAATGAACACTGAAGCTTTCTTT. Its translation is CAISESRARMNTEAFF.

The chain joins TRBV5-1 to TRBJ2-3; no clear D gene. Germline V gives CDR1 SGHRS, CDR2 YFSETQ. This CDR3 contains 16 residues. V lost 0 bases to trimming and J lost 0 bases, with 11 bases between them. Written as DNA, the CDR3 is TGCGCCAGCAGCTTGGGAAGAAGCCTTAGCACAGATACGCAGTATTTT. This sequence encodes CASSLGRSLSTDTQYF.

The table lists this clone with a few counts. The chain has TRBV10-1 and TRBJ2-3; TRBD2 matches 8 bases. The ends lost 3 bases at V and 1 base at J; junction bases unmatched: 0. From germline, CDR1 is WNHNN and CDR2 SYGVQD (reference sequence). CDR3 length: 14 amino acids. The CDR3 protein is CASSEAGGTDTQYF. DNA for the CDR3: TGCGCCAGCAGTGAAGCGGGAGGCACAGATACGCAGTATTTT.

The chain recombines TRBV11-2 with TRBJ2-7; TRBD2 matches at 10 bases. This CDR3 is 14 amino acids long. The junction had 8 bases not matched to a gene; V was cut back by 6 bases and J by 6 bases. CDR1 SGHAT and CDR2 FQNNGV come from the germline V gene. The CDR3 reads CASRVTASGSEQYF. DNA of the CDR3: TGTGCCAGCAGAGTTACGGCTAGCGGGAGCGAGCAGTACTTC.

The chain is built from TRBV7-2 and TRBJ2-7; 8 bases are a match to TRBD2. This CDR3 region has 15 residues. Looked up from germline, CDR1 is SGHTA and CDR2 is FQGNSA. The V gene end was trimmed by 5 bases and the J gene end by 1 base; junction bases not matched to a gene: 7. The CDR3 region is CASSISGILSYEQYF. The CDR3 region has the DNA TGTGCCAGCAGCATTAGCGGGATTTTGTCCTACGAGCAGTACTTC.

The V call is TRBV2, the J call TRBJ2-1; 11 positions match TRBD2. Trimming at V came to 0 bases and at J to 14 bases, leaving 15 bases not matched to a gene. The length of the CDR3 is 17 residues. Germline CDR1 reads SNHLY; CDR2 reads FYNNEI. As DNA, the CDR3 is TGTGCCAGCAGTGAAGCGCTTCAGTTCGGTAGCGGGAGGGAAGAGTTCTTC. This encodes CASSEALQFGSGREEFF.

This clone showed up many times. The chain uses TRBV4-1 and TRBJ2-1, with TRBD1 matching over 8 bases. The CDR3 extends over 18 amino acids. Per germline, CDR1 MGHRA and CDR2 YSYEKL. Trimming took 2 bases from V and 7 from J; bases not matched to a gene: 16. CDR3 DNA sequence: TGCGCCAGCAGCCAACAACTTCTCAGGGGGCCCCGCCAGAATGAGCAGTTCTTC. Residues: CASSQQLLRGPRQNEQFF.

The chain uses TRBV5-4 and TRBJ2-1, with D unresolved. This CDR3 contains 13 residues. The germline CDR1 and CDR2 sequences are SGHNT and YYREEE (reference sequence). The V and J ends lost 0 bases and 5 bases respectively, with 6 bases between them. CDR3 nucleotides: TGTGCCAGCAGCTTGGACCTCCACAATGAGCAGTTCTTC. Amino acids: CASSLDLHNEQFF.

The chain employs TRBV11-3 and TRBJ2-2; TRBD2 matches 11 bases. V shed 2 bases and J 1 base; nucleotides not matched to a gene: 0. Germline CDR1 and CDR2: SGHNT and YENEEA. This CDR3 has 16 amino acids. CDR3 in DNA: TGTGCCAGCAGCTTACTAGCGGGAGGGAACACCGGGGAGCTGTTTTTT. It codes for CASSLLAGGNTGELFF.

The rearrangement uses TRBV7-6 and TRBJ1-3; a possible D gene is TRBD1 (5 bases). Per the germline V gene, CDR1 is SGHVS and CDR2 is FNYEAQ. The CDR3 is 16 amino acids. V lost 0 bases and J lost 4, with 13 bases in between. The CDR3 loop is CASSLAHRIPGNTIYF. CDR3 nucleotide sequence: TGTGCCAGCAGCTTAGCGCACAGGATTCCAGGAAACACCATATATTTT.

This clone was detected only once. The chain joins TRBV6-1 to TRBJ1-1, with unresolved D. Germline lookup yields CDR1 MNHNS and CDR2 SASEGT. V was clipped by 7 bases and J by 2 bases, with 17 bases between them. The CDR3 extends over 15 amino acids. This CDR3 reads CASTPVGQTNTEAFF. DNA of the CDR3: TGTGCCAGCACCCCGGTCGGGCAGACAAACACTGAAGCTTTCTTT.

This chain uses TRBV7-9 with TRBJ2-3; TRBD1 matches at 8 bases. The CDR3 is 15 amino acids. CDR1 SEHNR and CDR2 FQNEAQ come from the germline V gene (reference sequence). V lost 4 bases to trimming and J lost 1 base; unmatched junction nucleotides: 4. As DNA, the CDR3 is TGTGCCAGCAGCTCCGCGACAGGGGGCACAGATACGCAGTATTTT. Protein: CASSSATGGTDTQYF. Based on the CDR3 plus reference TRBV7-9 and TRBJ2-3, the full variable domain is DTGVSQNPRHKITKRGQNVTFRCDPISEHNRLYWYRQTLGQGPEFLTYFQNEAQLEKSRLLSDRFSAERPKGSFSTLEIQRTEQGDSAMYLCASSSATGGTDTQYFGPGTRLTVL.

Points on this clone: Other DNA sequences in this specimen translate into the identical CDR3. CDR3 bases: TGTGCCAGCTCACCGGGACTAGCGGGGCAAGAGACCCAGTACTTC. Amino acids: CASSPGLAGQETQYF. The rearrangement joins TRBV18 to TRBJ2-5, with 13 bases fitting TRBD2. J gave up 2 bases and V 3 bases, and 0 bases lay outside the gene matches. Germline lookup yields CDR1 KGHSH and CDR2 LQKENI. This CDR3 comprises 15 residues.

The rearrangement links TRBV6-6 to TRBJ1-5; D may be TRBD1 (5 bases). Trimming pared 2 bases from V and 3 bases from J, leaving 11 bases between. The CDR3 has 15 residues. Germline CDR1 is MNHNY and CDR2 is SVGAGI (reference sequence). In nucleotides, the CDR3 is TGTGCCAGCAGTTACCAGACAGAATTCAATCAGCCCCAGCATTTT. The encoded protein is CASSYQTEFNQPQHF.

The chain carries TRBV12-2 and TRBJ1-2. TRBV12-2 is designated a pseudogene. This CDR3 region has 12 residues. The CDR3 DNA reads TGTGCAAGTCGCTTGGGGGTCAAAGGCTACACCTTC. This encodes CASRLGVKGYTF.

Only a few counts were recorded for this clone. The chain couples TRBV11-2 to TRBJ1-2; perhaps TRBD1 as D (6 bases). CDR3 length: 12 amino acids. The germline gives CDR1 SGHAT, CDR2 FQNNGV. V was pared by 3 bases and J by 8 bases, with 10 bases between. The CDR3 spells CASSLGDNGYTF. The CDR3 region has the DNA TGTGCCAGCAGCTTGGGGGACAACGGCTACACCTTC.

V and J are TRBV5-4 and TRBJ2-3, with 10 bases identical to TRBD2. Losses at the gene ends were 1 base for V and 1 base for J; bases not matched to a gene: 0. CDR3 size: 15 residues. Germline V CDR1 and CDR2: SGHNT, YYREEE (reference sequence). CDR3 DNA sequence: TGTGCCAGCAGCTTGACTAGCGGGGGCACAGATACGCAGTATTTT. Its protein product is CASSLTSGGTDTQYF. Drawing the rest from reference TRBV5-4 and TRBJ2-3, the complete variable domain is ETGVTQSPTHLIKTRGQQVTLRCSSQSGHNTVSWYQQALGQGPQFIFQYYREEENGRGNFPPRFSGLQFPNYSSELNVNALELDDSALYLCASSLTSGGTDTQYFGPGTRLTVL.

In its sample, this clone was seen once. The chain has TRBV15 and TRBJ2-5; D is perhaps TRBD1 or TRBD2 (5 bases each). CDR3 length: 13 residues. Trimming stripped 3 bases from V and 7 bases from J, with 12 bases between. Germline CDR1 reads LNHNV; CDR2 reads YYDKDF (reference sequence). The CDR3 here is CATSRGTGGTQYF. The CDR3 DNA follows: TGTGCCACCAGCAGGGGGACCGGTGGGACCCAGTACTTC.

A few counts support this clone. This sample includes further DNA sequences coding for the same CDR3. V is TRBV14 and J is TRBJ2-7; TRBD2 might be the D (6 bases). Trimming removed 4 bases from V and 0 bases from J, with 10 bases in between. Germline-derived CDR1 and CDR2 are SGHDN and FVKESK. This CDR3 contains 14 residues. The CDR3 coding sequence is TGTGCCAGCAGCCGGGACTTAAACTCCTACGAGCAGTACTTC. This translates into CASSRDLNSYEQYF.

The CDR3 sequence is CASSMEGYGYTF. Written as DNA, the CDR3 is TGCGCCAGCAGCATGGAGGGGTATGGCTACACCTTC. The J gene is TRBJ1-2, the V gene TRBV5-1; D may be TRBD1 (5 bases). Germline CDR1 and CDR2: SGHRS and YFSETQ. Trimming left V 4 bases short and J 5 bases short, with 9 bases between. The CDR3 covers 12 residues.

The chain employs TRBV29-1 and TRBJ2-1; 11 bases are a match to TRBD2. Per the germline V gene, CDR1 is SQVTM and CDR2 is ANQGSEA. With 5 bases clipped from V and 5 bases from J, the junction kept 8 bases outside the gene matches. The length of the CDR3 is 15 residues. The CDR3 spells CSVYTGTSGNNEQFF. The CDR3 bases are TGCAGCGTTTATACCGGGACTAGCGGTAACAATGAGCAGTTCTTC.

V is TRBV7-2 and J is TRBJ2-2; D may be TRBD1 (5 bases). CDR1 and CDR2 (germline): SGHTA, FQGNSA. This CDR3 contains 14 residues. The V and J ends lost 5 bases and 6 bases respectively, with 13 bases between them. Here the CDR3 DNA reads TGTGCCAGCAGCCCGTTCCAGGGCGCCGGGGAGCTGTTTTTT. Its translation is CASSPFQGAGELFF.

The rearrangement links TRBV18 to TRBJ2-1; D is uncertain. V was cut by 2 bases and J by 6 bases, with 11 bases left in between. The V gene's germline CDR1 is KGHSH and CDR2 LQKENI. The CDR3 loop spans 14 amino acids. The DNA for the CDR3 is TGTGCCAGCTCACCAACTCGACAAATCAATGAGCAGTTCTTC. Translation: CASSPTRQINEQFF.

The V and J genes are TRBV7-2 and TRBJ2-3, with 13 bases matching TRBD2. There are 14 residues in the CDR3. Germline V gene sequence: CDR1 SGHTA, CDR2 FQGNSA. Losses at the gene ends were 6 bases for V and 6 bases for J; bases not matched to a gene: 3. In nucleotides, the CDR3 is TGTGCCAGCAGAACGACTAGCGGGAGGGATACGCAGTATTTT. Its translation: CASRTTSGRDTQYF.

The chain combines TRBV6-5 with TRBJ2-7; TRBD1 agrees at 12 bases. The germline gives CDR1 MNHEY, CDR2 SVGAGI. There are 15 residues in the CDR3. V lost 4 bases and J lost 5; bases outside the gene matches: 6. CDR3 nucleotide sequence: TGTGCCAGCAGTTCTCCGGGACAGGGGGCCCACGAGCAGTACTTC. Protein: CASSSPGQGAHEQYF.

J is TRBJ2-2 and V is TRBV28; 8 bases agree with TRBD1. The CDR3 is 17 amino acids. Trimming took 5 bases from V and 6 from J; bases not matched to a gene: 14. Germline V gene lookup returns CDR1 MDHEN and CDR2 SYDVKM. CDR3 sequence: CASSPNPGQVRAGELFF. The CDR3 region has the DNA TGTGCCAGCAGTCCCAATCCGGGACAGGTACGCGCCGGGGAGCTGTTTTTT.